This T cell receptor (beta chain) was captured in a study of T-cell memory formation after mild COVID-19. At the level of the study: Clusters were largely donor specific.

One entry per CDR3 protein results from TCRdb running MiXCR on the 5' RACE reads. The sample has under 650,000 distinct CDR3 sequences; more than 15% are singletons. Source material: PBMCs or a T cell subset sorted from them (not recorded which). The origin of this receptor is an adult woman who had mild COVID-19 (a few samples of this study predate the infection). Cell type and time point are not known.

The CDR3 loop reads CASSLVGTSVLNEQFF. CDR3 sequence (DNA): TGCGCCAGCAGCTTGGTTGGGACTAGTGTTTTAAATGAGCAGTTCTTC. The chain joins TRBV5-1 to TRBJ2-1; 8 bases agree with TRBD2. This CDR3 spans 16 amino acids. Looked up from germline, CDR1 is SGHRS and CDR2 is YFSETQ. V shed 0 bases and J 7 bases; nucleotides not matched to a gene: 9.